Following are 8 T cell receptor beta chains from one sample sequenced in a study of blood T cell repertoires in COVID-19. The assay was immunoSEQ multiplex PCR, and TCRdb's table has in-frame clones only and misses some. The sample shows approximately 150,000 clones, roughly 78% of them seen only once. Sequencing was performed on PBMCs or T cells enriched from blood (not recorded which). These receptors were collected from a woman aged 70-85 years in a cohort exposed to, infected with or recovered from COVID-19 (not recorded which).

The CDR3 DNA sequence: TGTGCCAGCAGCCGGACCGGGACAGGGGGAAATGAGCAGTTCTTC. Translating gives CASSRTGTGGNEQFF. The J gene is TRBJ2-1, the V gene TRBV6-4, with 11 bases fitting TRBD1. V was pared by 6 bases and J by 7 bases, with 8 bases of the junction left unmatched. Germline V CDR1 and CDR2: MRHNA, SNTAGT. This CDR3 is built from 15 residues.

The chain recombines TRBV7-2 with TRBJ2-7, with TRBD2 matching over 7 bases. V was clipped by 1 base and J by 11 bases; unmatched bases: 26. This CDR3 spans 19 amino acids. Per the germline V gene, CDR1 is SGHTA and CDR2 is FQGNSA. CDR3 in amino acids: CASSLGLRHPPPNLGGEYF. The CDR3 region has the DNA TGTGCCAGCAGCTTAGGTCTACGCCACCCTCCGCCGAATCTTGGGGGGGAGTACTTC.

The chain has TRBV28 and TRBJ1-6; D not certain. The CDR3 totals 15 residues. CDR1 is MDHEN, CDR2 SYDVKM, per germline. V lost 2 bases and J 0 bases, leaving 5 bases between the germline ends. CDR3 sequence (DNA): TGTGCCAGCAGTTTAACGGTCTCCTATAATTCACCCCTCCACTTT. This translates into CASSLTVSYNSPLHF.

The chain carries TRBV6-5 and TRBJ1-2; a weak D match, TRBD1 (6 bases). CDR3 length equals 13 residues. Germline loops: CDR1 MNHEY, CDR2 SVGAGI. V lost 4 bases and J 4 bases, leaving 10 bases between the germline ends. CDR3 DNA sequence: TGTGCCAGCAGTTCCGACAGGCTCTATGGCTACACCTTC. Translation: CASSSDRLYGYTF.

This chain joins TRBV18 and TRBJ2-7; 8 bases are a match to TRBD2. There are 16 residues in the CDR3. V was pared by 4 bases and J by 6 bases, with 14 bases of the junction left unmatched. CDR1 and CDR2 (germline): KGHSH, LQKENI. The CDR3 bases are TGTGCCAGCTCACTCGGGGGGGGGCAGACCCTACGCGAGCAGTACTTC. It translates to CASSLGGGQTLREQYF.

The chain carries TRBV7-2 and TRBJ1-2; 8 positions match TRBD1. The CDR3 totals 14 residues. V was clipped by 6 bases and J by 5 bases; unmatched bases: 8. Germline lookup yields CDR1 SGHTA and CDR2 FQGNSA. CDR3 amino acids: CASSPQGANYGYTF. CDR3 nucleotides: TGTGCCAGCAGTCCCCAGGGGGCGAATTATGGCTACACCTTC.

The V gene is TRBV5-8, the J gene TRBJ1-2; D call uncertain. The CDR3 totals 14 residues. Germline-derived CDR1 and CDR2 are SGHTS and YDEGEE. With 4 bases removed from V and 3 bases from J, the gap between germline ends came to 13 bases. The CDR3 sequence is CASSAPTADYGYTF. CDR3 DNA: TGTGCCAGCAGCGCACCCACAGCGGACTATGGCTACACCTTC.

The V call is TRBV4-3, the J call TRBJ1-4; D not certain. CDR1 LGHNA and CDR2 YSLEER come from the germline V gene. The V gene lost 2 bases and the J gene lost 0 bases, with 10 bases spanning the gap. The CDR3 has 16 amino acids. CDR3 region: CASSQSPQTTNEKLFF. The CDR3 nucleotides are TGCGCCAGCAGCCAATCTCCTCAGACAACTAATGAAAAACTGTTTTTT.